The count of the clone carrying this TCR beta chain is one. Deletions cut 5 bases from V and 1 base from J, with 18 bases between. The CDR3 is 16 residues long. CDR1 MDHEN and CDR2 SYDVKM come from the germline V gene. Profiled with immunoSEQ multiplex PCR; TCRdb holds only in-frame clones, not every one. Counted here are 140,000 or so clones, about 91% occurring once; the ten biggest clones make up about 3%. This sample stems from a study of control samples from healthy donors and cancer patients. The chain recombines TRBV28 with TRBJ2-7; D is perhaps TRBD1 or TRBD2 (6 bases each). The TCR was taken from a young man in good health. Sequenced: blood. For the CDR3, the DNA is TGTGCCAGCAGTCCGTATGGAGGGGGAACATCCTACGAGCAGTACTTC. It codes for CASSPYGGGTSYEQYF. Looking up the rest from reference TRBV28 and TRBJ2-7 gives the full variable domain: DVKVTQSSRYLVKRTGEKVFLECVQDMDHENMFWYRQDPGLGLRLIYFSYDVKMKEKGDIPEGYSVSREKKERFSLILESASTNQTSMYLCASSPYGGGTSYEQYFGPGTRLTVT.